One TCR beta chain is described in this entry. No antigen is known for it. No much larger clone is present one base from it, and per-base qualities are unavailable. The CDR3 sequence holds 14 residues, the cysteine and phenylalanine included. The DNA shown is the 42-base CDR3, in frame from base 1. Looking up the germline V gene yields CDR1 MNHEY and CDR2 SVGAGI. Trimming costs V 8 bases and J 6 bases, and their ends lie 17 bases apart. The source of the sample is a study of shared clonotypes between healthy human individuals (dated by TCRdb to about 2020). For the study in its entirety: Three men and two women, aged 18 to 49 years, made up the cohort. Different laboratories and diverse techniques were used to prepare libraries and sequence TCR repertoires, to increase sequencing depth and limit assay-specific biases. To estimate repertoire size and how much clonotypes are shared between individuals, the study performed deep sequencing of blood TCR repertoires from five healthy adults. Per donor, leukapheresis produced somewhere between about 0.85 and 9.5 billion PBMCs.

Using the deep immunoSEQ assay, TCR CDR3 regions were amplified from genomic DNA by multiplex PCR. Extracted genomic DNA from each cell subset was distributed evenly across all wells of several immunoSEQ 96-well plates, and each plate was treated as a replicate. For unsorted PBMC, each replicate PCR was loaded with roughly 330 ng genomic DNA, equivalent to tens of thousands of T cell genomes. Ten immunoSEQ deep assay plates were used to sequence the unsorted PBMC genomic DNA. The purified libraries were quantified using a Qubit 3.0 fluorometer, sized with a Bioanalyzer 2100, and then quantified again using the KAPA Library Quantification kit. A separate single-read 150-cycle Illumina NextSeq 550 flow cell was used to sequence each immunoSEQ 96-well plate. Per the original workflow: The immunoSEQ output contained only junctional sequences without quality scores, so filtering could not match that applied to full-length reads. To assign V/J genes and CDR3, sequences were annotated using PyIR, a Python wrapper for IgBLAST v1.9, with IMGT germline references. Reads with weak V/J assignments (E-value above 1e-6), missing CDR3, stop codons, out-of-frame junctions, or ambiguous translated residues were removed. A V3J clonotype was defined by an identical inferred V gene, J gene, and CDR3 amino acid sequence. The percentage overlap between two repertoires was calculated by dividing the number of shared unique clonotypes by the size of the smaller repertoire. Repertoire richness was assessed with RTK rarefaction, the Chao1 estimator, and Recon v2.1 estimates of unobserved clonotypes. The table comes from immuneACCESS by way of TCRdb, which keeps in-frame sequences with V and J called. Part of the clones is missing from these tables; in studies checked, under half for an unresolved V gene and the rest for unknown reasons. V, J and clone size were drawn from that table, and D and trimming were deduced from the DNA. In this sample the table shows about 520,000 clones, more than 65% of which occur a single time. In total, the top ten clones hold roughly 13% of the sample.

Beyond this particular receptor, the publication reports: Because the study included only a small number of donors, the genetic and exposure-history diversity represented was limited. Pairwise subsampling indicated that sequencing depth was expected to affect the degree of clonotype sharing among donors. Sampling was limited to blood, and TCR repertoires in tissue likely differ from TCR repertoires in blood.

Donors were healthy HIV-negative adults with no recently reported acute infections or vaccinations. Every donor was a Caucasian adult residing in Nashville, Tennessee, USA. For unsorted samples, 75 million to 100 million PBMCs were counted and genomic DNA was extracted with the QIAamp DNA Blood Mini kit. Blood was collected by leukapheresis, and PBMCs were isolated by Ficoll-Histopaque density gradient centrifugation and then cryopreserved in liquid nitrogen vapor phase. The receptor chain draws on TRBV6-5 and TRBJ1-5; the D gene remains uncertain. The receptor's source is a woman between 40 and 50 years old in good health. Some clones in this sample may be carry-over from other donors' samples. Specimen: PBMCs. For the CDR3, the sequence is CASGATGGGQPQHF. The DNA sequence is TGTGCCAGCGGCGCCACCGGCGGTGGTCAGCCCCAGCATTTT.